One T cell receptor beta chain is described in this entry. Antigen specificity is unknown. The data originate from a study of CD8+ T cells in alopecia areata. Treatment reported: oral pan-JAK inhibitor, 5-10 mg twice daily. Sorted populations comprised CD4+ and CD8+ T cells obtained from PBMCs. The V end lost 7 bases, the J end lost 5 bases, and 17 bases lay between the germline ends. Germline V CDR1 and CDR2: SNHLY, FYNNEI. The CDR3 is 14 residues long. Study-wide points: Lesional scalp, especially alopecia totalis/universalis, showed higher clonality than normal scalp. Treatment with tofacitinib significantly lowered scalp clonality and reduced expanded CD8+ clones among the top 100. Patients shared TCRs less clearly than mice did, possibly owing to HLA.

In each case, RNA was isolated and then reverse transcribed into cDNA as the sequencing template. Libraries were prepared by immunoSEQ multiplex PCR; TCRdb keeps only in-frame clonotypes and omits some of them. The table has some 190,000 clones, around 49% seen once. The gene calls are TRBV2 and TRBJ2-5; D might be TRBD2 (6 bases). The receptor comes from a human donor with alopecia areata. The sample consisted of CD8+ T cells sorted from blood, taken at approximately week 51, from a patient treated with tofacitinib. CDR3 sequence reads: CASIVQAGGETQYF. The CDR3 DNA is TGTGCCAGCATTGTGCAGGCCGGAGGGGAGACCCAGTACTTC. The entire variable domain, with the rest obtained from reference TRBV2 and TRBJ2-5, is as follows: EPEVTQTPSHQVTQMGQEVILRCVPISNHLYFYWYRQILGQKVEFLVSFYNNEISEKSEIFDDQFSVERPDGSNFTLKIRSTKLEDSAMYFCASIVQAGGETQYFGPGTRLLVL.